Below are 23 T cell receptor beta chains sequenced from a single sample in a study of blood T cell repertoires in COVID-19. Measured with immunoSEQ multiplex PCR; TCRdb has only the in-frame clones, and not every one. The repertoire has approximately 500,000 clones, about 89% of them found once; the top ten carry under 8.5%. The specimen sequenced was peripheral blood. These receptors all come from a woman aged 45-65 years with COVID-19, enrolled during active disease.

The DNA of the CDR3 is TGCGCCAGCAGCTTAAACAGGGTGAACACCGGGGAGCTGTTTTTT. Amino acid sequence: CASSLNRVNTGELFF. The chain uses TRBV5-1 and TRBJ2-2; the D gene is possibly TRBD1 (6 bases). V was cut by 2 bases and J by 1 base, with 9 bases left in between. In germline, CDR1 is SGHRS, CDR2 YFSETQ. The CDR3 contains 15 residues.

A single count supports this clone. V and J are TRBV7-3 and TRBJ2-2; possible D gene TRBD1, 6 bases. This CDR3 has 15 residues. The ends were cut back, 3 bases at V and 0 bases at J, with 8 bases in the middle. Germline CDR1 and CDR2: SGHTA and FQGTGA. CDR3 bases: TGTGCCAGCAGCTTCCAGGGGACGAACACCGGGGAGCTGTTTTTT. It codes for CASSFQGTNTGELFF.

There are a few counts of this clone. The chain uses TRBV6-6 and TRBJ1-2, with D possibly matching TRBD1 (6 bases). The CDR3 loop spans 13 amino acids. Germline-derived CDR1 and CDR2 are MNHNY and SVGAGI (reference sequence). Trimming cost V 5 bases and J 6 bases, with 13 bases left between them. DNA of the CDR3: TGTGCCAGCAGTCTAGACAGGTCCGATGGCTACACCTTC. It encodes CASSLDRSDGYTF.

The chain carries TRBV2 and TRBJ1-3; possible D gene TRBD1, 6 bases. Germline CDR1 and CDR2: SNHLY and FYNNEI. This CDR3 is built from 15 residues. The ends were cut back, 6 bases at V and 0 bases at J, with 12 bases in the middle. The CDR3: CASSWGGPSGNTIYF. In DNA form, the CDR3 reads TGTGCCAGCAGCTGGGGGGGGCCCTCTGGAAACACCATATATTTT. Filled out from reference TRBV2 and TRBJ1-3, the complete variable domain reads EPEVTQTPSHQVTQMGQEVILRCVPISNHLYFYWYRQILGQKVEFLVSFYNNEISEKSEIFDDQFSVERPDGSNFTLKIRSTKLEDSAMYFCASSWGGPSGNTIYFGEGSWLTVV.

The chain combines TRBV30 with TRBJ1-4, with D perhaps matching TRBD1 (5 bases). CDR1 is GTSNPN and CDR2 is SVGIG in the germline V gene (reference sequence). CDR3 length: 14 residues. The V end was cut by 1 base, the J end by 4 bases, with 10 bases between. Here the CDR3 DNA reads TGTGCCTGGAGTGAACAAGGGGTTAATGAAAAACTGTTTTTT. Its protein is CAWSEQGVNEKLFF.

The chain has TRBV19 and TRBJ2-5; the D gene is possibly TRBD2 (6 bases). This CDR3 spans 15 amino acids. In germline, CDR1 is LNHDA, CDR2 SQIVND (reference sequence). Trimming pared 3 bases from V and 2 bases from J, leaving 13 bases between. The CDR3 loop reads CASSIGVGGQETQYF. The CDR3 coding sequence is TGTGCCAGTAGTATCGGGGTGGGGGGACAAGAGACCCAGTACTTC.

The chain couples TRBV9 to TRBJ1-1; tentatively, D is TRBD1 (5 bases). This CDR3 contains 12 residues. The V and J ends lost 1 base and 7 bases respectively, with 8 bases between them. CDR1 and CDR2 (germline): SGDLS, YYNGEE. The CDR3 loop is CASSVSGGEAFF. CDR3 nucleotide sequence: TGTGCCAGCAGCGTAAGCGGGGGTGAAGCTTTCTTT.

V and J are TRBV20-1 and TRBJ2-4, with TRBD2 as a possible D gene (5 bases). With 3 bases removed from V and 8 bases from J, the gap between germline ends came to 17 bases. Germline loops: CDR1 DFQATT, CDR2 SNEGSKA (reference sequence). This CDR3 has 14 residues. The CDR3: CSASYTQDGDIQYF. The CDR3 nucleotides read TGCAGTGCTAGTTATACGCAGGACGGGGACATTCAGTACTTC.

The CDR3 sequence: CASSLGPGGEQYF. CDR3 DNA: TGTGCCAGCAGCTTAGGCCCGGGTGGAGAGCAGTACTTC. The genes are TRBV7-6 and TRBJ2-7, with D uncertain. The length of the CDR3 is 13 residues. Germline assignment: CDR1 SGHVS and CDR2 FNYEAQ. V was cut by 1 base and J by 7 bases, with 11 bases left in between.

CDR3 coding DNA: TGTGCCATCAGTGAGGGACAGCCCTATGGCTACACCTTC. As protein: CAISEGQPYGYTF. The rearrangement joins TRBV10-3 to TRBJ1-2, with D perhaps matching TRBD1 (6 bases). This CDR3 contains 13 residues. The V end lost 2 bases, the J end lost 4 bases, and 8 bases lay between the germline ends. Germline CDR1 and CDR2: ENHRY and SYGVKD.

The chain recombines TRBV10-1 with TRBJ1-4, with 7 bases matching TRBD1. Germline V gene sequence: CDR1 WNHNN, CDR2 SYGVQD (reference sequence). V lost 6 bases to trimming and J lost 5 bases; unmatched junction nucleotides: 6. The CDR3 totals 14 residues. CDR3 bases: TGCGCCAGCAGCACCGGGACAGAAAATGAAAAACTGTTTTTT. It codes for CASSTGTENEKLFF.

This clone occurred a few times. This rearrangement joins TRBV19 to TRBJ1-5, with TRBD1 as a possible D gene (5 bases). Germline values: CDR1 LNHDA, CDR2 SQIVND (reference sequence). This CDR3 has 15 residues. V lost 4 bases to trimming and J lost 2 bases, with 12 bases between them. The CDR3 protein is CASSTRDSGNQPQHF. In DNA form, the CDR3 reads TGTGCCAGTAGTACCCGAGACAGTGGCAATCAGCCCCAGCATTTT. Complete variable domain (other parts from reference TRBV19 and TRBJ1-5): DGGITQSPKYLFRKEGQNVTLSCEQNLNHDAMYWYRQDPGQGLRLIYYSQIVNDFQKGDIAEGYSVSREKKESFPLTVTSAQKNPTAFYLCASSTRDSGNQPQHFGDGTRLSIL.

This chain connects TRBV3-1 (or the pseudogene TRBV3-2) to TRBJ2-3; TRBD2 aligns across 8 bases. With V trimmed by 0 bases and J by 1 base, 3 bases remained unmatched. The germline gives CDR1 LGHDT, CDR2 YNNKEL (reference sequence). The CDR3 consists of 16 residues. CDR3 protein: CASSQEGAGGTDTQYF. CDR3 in DNA: TGTGCCAGCAGCCAAGAGGGAGCGGGGGGCACAGATACGCAGTATTTT.

The V call is TRBV29-1, the J call TRBJ2-3; TRBD1 aligns across 8 bases. The junction had 9 bases not matched to a gene; V was cut back by 4 bases and J by 6 bases. Germline values: CDR1 SQVTM, CDR2 ANQGSEA. The CDR3 covers 14 residues. In DNA form, the CDR3 reads TGCAGCGTTGTCCGGCAGGGGGCGGTTGATACGCAGTATTTT. Amino acid sequence: CSVVRQGAVDTQYF.

Regarding this clone: The same CDR3 is also encoded by other DNA sequences in this sample. The chain employs TRBV5-1 and TRBJ1-1, with TRBD1 matching over 9 bases. Germline CDR1 reads SGHRS; CDR2 reads YFSETQ. The ends lost 3 bases at V and 2 bases at J; junction bases unmatched: 2. The CDR3 is 14 residues long. The CDR3 coding sequence is TGCGCCAGCAGCTCGACAGGGGGTAACACTGAAGCTTTCTTT. Protein: CASSSTGGNTEAFF.

The J gene is TRBJ1-1, the V gene TRBV7-9, with TRBD1 matching 11 bases. The junction had 9 bases not matched to a gene; V was cut back by 5 bases and J by 4 bases. CDR1 is SEHNR, CDR2 FQNEAQ, per germline (reference sequence). The CDR3 loop spans 16 amino acids. CDR3 protein: CASSTGTGGGGTEAFF. In DNA, the CDR3 is TGTGCCAGCAGCACCGGGACAGGGGGTGGGGGCACTGAAGCTTTCTTT.

This chain joins TRBV5-8 and TRBJ1-2; the D gene is possibly TRBD1 (5 bases). The CDR3 sequence is 15 residues long. Trimming left V 0 bases short and J 8 bases short, with 17 bases between. Germline V gives CDR1 SGHTS, CDR2 YDEGEE. CDR3 nucleotides: TGTGCCAGCAGCTTGGTTCGTGTAGGGGCTAACGGCTACACCTTC. It yields the protein CASSLVRVGANGYTF.

The gene calls are TRBV9 and TRBJ1-1; D perhaps matches TRBD1 (6 bases). V dropped 3 bases and J dropped 10 bases, with 13 bases sitting between them. Germline V gene sequence: CDR1 SGDLS, CDR2 YYNGEE. The CDR3 runs to 12 residues. Here the CDR3 reads CASSASGGRAFF. CDR3 coding DNA: TGTGCCAGCAGCGCCTCGGGGGGGCGAGCTTTCTTT.

The rearrangement joins TRBV5-8 to TRBJ2-2, with D unresolved. V lost 0 bases and J 0 bases, leaving 9 bases between the germline ends. Germline V gene sequence: CDR1 SGHTS, CDR2 YDEGEE. The CDR3 is 16 residues long. CDR3 DNA: TGTGCCAGCAGCTTGGCTCAGATCACGAACACCGGGGAGCTGTTTTTT. It is translated as CASSLAQITNTGELFF. Full variable domain (remainder filled in from reference TRBV5-8 and TRBJ2-2): EAGVTQSPTHLIKTRGQQATLRCSPISGHTSVYWYQQALGLGLQFLLWYDEGEERNRGNFPPRFSGRQFPNYSSELNVNALELEDSALYLCASSLAQITNTGELFFGEGSRLTVL.

This chain connects TRBV10-3 to TRBJ1-2; D may be TRBD1 (5 bases). Germline CDR1 ENHRY, CDR2 SYGVKD. The V end lost 5 bases, the J end lost 2 bases, and 12 bases lay between the germline ends. The CDR3 sequence is 14 residues long. The CDR3 loop reads CAISSGGSNYGYTF. CDR3 nucleotides: TGTGCCATCAGTAGCGGGGGTTCGAACTATGGCTACACCTTC.

This clone was seen only a few times. The chain carries TRBV2 and TRBJ2-7; 7 bases agree with TRBD1. This CDR3 is 17 amino acids long. The V gene's germline CDR1 is SNHLY and CDR2 FYNNEI. V trimming: 5 bases; J trimming: 2 bases; junction bases outside the gene matches: 15. The CDR3 sequence: CASSTTWTGESPYEQYF. CDR3 coding DNA: TGTGCCAGCAGTACTACTTGGACAGGCGAAAGCCCCTACGAGCAGTACTTC.

The chain recombines TRBV7-9 with TRBJ1-6, with TRBD1 matching 7 bases. The CDR3 is 17 amino acids. V was pared by 1 base and J by 9 bases, with 12 bases of the junction left unmatched. Per the germline V gene, CDR1 is SEHNR and CDR2 is FQNEAQ (reference sequence). CDR3 sequence (DNA): TGTGCCAGCAGCTTAGTAGGAAGGGGGCGCCGCGGTTCACCCCTCCACTTT. This codes for CASSLVGRGRRGSPLHF.

J is TRBJ2-3 and V is TRBV9; possibly TRBD2 for D (5 bases). The CDR3 is 14 amino acids. CDR1 SGDLS and CDR2 YYNGEE come from the germline V gene. V lost 2 bases and J 6 bases, leaving 13 bases between the germline ends. This CDR3 is CASSVRTGYDTQYF. CDR3 coding DNA: TGTGCCAGCAGCGTCAGGACGGGATACGATACGCAGTATTTT. The variable domain in full, completed from reference TRBV9 and TRBJ2-3, reads DSGVTQTPKHLITATGQRVTLRCSPRSGDLSVYWYQQSLDQGLQFLIQYYNGEERAKGNILERFSAQQFPDLHSELNLSSLELGDSALYFCASSVRTGYDTQYFGPGTRLTVL.